The next 17 T cell receptor beta chains were all read from a single sample in a study of blood T cell repertoires in COVID-19. TCRdb's table, derived via immunoSEQ multiplex PCR, lists solely in-frame clones and lacks some. There are roughly 110,000 clones in the sample; roughly 80% occur only once, and roughly 7.9% lies in the top ten. The sequenced material came from peripheral blood. These receptors were collected from a man in his 70s with acute or convalescent COVID-19.

The chain employs TRBV7-9 and TRBJ2-1; 9 nucleotides line up with TRBD1. Trimming at V came to 5 bases and at J to 5 bases, leaving 4 bases not matched to a gene. The germline V gene encodes CDR1 SEHNR and CDR2 FQNEAQ (reference sequence). The CDR3 extends over 14 amino acids. In DNA, the CDR3 is TGTGCCAGCAGCCAAAGGGACAGGGACAATGAGCAGTTCTTC. Translation: CASSQRDRDNEQFF. The full variable domain, its missing parts supplied by reference TRBV7-9 and TRBJ2-1, is DTGVSQNPRHKITKRGQNVTFRCDPISEHNRLYWYRQTLGQGPEFLTYFQNEAQLEKSRLLSDRFSAERPKGSFSTLEIQRTEQGDSAMYLCASSQRDRDNEQFFGPGTRLTVL.

V usage is TRBV6-5 and J usage is TRBJ1-6; D may be TRBD1 (6 bases). Per germline, CDR1 MNHEY and CDR2 SVGAGI. The V gene lost 4 bases and the J gene lost 7 bases, with 14 bases spanning the gap. The CDR3 has 15 amino acids. CDR3 residues: CASSLFGQRNSPLHF. In nucleotides, the CDR3 is TGTGCCAGCAGTTTGTTCGGACAGCGAAATTCACCCCTCCACTTT.

The chain is built from TRBV6-2 or TRBV6-3 and TRBJ1-5; a possible D gene is TRBD1 (5 bases). CDR1 MNHEY and CDR2 SVGEGT come from the germline V gene. This CDR3 has 14 amino acids. The germline V and J ends were trimmed by 5 bases and 7 bases, with 15 bases remaining between them. CDR3 residues: CASSKDTSPQPQHF. The DNA of the CDR3 is TGTGCCAGCAGTAAGGACACTTCTCCGCAGCCCCAGCATTTT.

This clone showed up just a few times. The rearrangement links TRBV6-6 to TRBJ1-2; no firm D call. Germline assignment: CDR1 MNHNY and CDR2 SVGAGI (reference sequence). The CDR3 has 16 residues. V lost 7 bases, J lost 5 bases, and 23 bases lay in between. The CDR3 reads CASKGSRGQKGYGYTF. CDR3 DNA sequence: TGTGCCAGCAAAGGGAGCCGAGGGCAAAAAGGTTATGGCTACACCTTC.

The chain recombines TRBV7-3 with TRBJ1-2, with no clear D. The germline CDR1 and CDR2 sequences are SGHTA and FQGTGA. Trimming stripped 5 bases from V and 4 bases from J, with 14 bases between. CDR3 length: 14 amino acids. The CDR3 bases are TGTGCCAGCAGCCCCACCGGGGAGCCCTATGGCTACACCTTC. As protein: CASSPTGEPYGYTF.

This clone has more than one count but fewer than ten. The rearrangement joins TRBV3-1 (or the pseudogene TRBV3-2) to TRBJ1-1; tentative D call: TRBD1 (6 bases). The CDR3 sequence is 16 residues long. With 6 bases removed from V and 2 bases from J, the gap between germline ends came to 19 bases. Looked up from germline, CDR1 is LGHDT and CDR2 is YNNKEL (reference sequence). The CDR3 reads CASRAFRQERNTEAFF. The CDR3 bases are TGTGCCAGCAGAGCCTTTAGACAGGAAAGAAACACTGAAGCTTTCTTT.

The chain's CDR3 is CASSSGGAYGYTF. The CDR3, as DNA: TGTGCCAGCAGTTCTGGGGGGGCCTATGGCTACACCTTC. The rearrangement links TRBV7-2 to TRBJ1-2; possible D gene TRBD1, 6 bases. With 6 bases removed from V and 4 bases from J, the gap between germline ends came to 12 bases. CDR1 and CDR2 (germline): SGHTA, FQGNSA. The CDR3 length is 13 residues. The full variable domain, rest sourced from reference TRBV7-2 and TRBJ1-2, is GAGVSQSPSNKVTEKGKDVELRCDPISGHTALYWYRQSLGQGLEFLIYFQGNSAPDKSGLPSDRFSAERTGGSVSTLTIQRTQQEDSAVYLCASSSGGAYGYTFGSGTRLTVV.

The V and J genes are TRBV3-1 (or the pseudogene TRBV3-2) and TRBJ1-1; unclear D gene. V gave up 4 bases and J gave up 5 bases, with 20 bases separating them. This CDR3 spans 16 amino acids. CDR1 LGHDT and CDR2 YNNKEL come from the germline V gene (reference sequence). CDR3 residues: CASSRVGGQAYTEAFF. In nucleotides, the CDR3 is TGTGCCAGCAGCCGGGTTGGTGGGCAGGCATATACTGAAGCTTTCTTT.

The V call is TRBV5-1, the J call TRBJ1-2; the match to TRBD1 covers 12 bases. V was pared by 1 base and J by 9 bases, with 7 bases of the junction left unmatched. This CDR3 spans 15 amino acids. Per germline, CDR1 SGHRS and CDR2 YFSETQ. CDR3 region: CASSLLGQGAYSYTF. The CDR3 DNA follows: TGCGCCAGCAGCTTGTTGGGACAGGGGGCTTATAGCTACACCTTC.

This chain links TRBV4-2 with TRBJ1-3; weak D call: TRBD1 (5 bases). CDR1 is LGHNA and CDR2 is YNFKEQ in the germline V gene. The CDR3 has 16 amino acids. Trimming stripped 4 bases from V and 0 bases from J, with 13 bases between. The CDR3 reads CASSPNPGGSGNTIYF. CDR3 DNA sequence: TGTGCCAGCAGCCCCAACCCCGGGGGCTCTGGAAACACCATATATTTT.

The rearrangement uses TRBV10-1 and TRBJ2-1; TRBD1 is a possible D gene (6 bases). V lost 5 bases and J lost 7, with 15 bases in between. The CDR3 runs 14 residues. Looked up from germline, CDR1 is WNHNN and CDR2 is SYGVQD (reference sequence). CDR3 sequence reads: CASSPQGLSNEQFF. Written as DNA, the CDR3 is TGCGCCAGCAGTCCGCAGGGGCTATCGAATGAGCAGTTCTTC.

The chain carries TRBV27 and TRBJ2-2, with 11 nucleotides matching TRBD2. J gave up 3 bases and V 3 bases, and 15 bases lay outside the gene matches. There are 20 residues in the CDR3. The V gene's germline CDR1 is MNHEY and CDR2 SMNVEV (reference sequence). The CDR3 DNA follows: TGTGCCAGCAGTTTCAAGAGGGCTAGCGGGAGGAATAGGGACACCGGGGAGCTGTTTTTT. It yields the protein CASSFKRASGRNRDTGELFF.

The chain uses TRBV24-1 and TRBJ2-7, with TRBD1 as a possible D gene (5 bases). Trimming stripped 4 bases from V and 5 bases from J, with 5 bases between. Germline V gene data show CDR1 as KGHDR and CDR2 as SFDVKD. The CDR3 has 11 amino acids. The CDR3 sequence: CATSEGDEQYF. For the CDR3, the DNA is TGTGCCACCAGTGAAGGGGACGAGCAGTACTTC.

The CDR3 reads CAISRTAAGGGEQYF. The CDR3 DNA sequence: TGTGCCATCAGCCGGACGGCCGCAGGTGGAGGCGAGCAGTACTTC. The rearrangement uses TRBV10-3 and TRBJ2-7, with D possibly being TRBD2 (5 bases). The V end lost 6 bases, the J end lost 6 bases, and 21 bases lay between the germline ends. The germline gives CDR1 ENHRY, CDR2 SYGVKD. The CDR3 runs 15 residues.

This clone was found many times. The chain links TRBV4-2 to TRBJ2-3, with D perhaps TRBD1 (6 bases). Trimming pared 6 bases from V and 6 bases from J, leaving 13 bases between. Germline CDR1 and CDR2: LGHNA and YNFKEQ. The CDR3 totals 13 residues. The CDR3 bases are TGTGCCAGCAGACCCACTACAGGGGATACGCAGTATTTT. Translated, it gives CASRPTTGDTQYF.

The chain carries TRBV5-1 and TRBJ2-1, with 7 bases aligning to TRBD2. V lost 2 bases to trimming and J lost 9 bases; unmatched junction nucleotides: 8. The CDR3 totals 14 residues. The germline CDR1 and CDR2 sequences are SGHRS and YFSETQ. DNA for the CDR3: TGCGCCAGCAGCTTAGGCGGGAGAGGCGGTGAGCAGTTCTTC. Its protein product is CASSLGGRGGEQFF.

This rearrangement joins TRBV5-1 to TRBJ2-7, with a tentative D call TRBD1 (6 bases). CDR3 length: 14 amino acids. Germline V gives CDR1 SGHRS, CDR2 YFSETQ. Between the trimmed V and J ends, which lost 4 bases and 5 bases, there was a span of 16 bases. CDR3 protein: CASSRQQGSDEQYF. The CDR3 coding sequence is TGCGCCAGCAGCCGACAACAGGGAAGCGACGAGCAGTACTTC.